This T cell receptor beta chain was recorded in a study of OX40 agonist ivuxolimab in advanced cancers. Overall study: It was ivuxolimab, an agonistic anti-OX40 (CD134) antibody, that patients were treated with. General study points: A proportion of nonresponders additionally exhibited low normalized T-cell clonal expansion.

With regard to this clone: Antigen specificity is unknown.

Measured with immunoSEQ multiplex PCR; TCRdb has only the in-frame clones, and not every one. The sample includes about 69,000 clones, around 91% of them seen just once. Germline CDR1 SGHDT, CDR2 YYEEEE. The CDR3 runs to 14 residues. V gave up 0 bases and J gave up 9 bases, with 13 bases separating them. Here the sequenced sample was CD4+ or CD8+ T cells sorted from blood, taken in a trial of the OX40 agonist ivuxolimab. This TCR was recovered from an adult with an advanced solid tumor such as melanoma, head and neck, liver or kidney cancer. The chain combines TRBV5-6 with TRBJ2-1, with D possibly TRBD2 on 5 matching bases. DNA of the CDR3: TGTGCCAGCAGCTTGGCGGCAGGTCGGGGTGAGCAGTTCTTC. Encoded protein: CASSLAAGRGEQFF.